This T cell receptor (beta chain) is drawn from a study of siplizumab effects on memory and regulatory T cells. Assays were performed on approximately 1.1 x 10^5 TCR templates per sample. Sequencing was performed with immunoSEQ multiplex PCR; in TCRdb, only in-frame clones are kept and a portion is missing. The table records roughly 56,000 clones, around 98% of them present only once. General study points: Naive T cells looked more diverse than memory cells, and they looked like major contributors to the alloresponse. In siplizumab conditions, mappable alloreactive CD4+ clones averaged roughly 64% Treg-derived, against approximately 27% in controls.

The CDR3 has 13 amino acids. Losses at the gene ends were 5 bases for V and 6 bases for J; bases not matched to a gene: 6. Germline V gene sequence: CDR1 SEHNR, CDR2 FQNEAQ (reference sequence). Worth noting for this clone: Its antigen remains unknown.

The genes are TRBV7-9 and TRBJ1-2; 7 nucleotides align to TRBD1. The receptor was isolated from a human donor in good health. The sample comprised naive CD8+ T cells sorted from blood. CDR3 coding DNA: TGTGCCAGCAGCCAAGAGACAGGGAATGGCTACACCTTC. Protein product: CASSQETGNGYTF.